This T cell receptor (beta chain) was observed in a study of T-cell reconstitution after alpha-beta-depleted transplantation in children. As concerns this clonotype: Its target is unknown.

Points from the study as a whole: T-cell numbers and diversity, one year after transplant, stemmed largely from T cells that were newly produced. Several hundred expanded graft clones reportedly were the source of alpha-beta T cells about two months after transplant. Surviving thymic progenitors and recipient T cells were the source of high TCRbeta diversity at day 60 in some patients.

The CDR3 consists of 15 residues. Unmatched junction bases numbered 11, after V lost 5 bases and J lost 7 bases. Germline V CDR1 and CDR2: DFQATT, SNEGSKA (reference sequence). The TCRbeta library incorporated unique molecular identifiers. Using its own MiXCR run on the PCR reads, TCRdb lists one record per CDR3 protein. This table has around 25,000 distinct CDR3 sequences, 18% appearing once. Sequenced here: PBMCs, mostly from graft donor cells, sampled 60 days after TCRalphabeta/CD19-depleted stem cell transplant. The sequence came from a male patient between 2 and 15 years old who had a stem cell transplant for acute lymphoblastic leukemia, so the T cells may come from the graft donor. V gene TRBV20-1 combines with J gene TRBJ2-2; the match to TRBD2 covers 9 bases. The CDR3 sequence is CSAPLSAGGVGELFF. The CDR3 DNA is TGCAGTGCTCCCCTTTCAGCGGGAGGTGTCGGGGAGCTGTTTTTT.